Sequencing of this T cell receptor (beta chain) was carried out in a study of T cell repertoires in cytomegalovirus infection. A single count supports this clonotype. Antigen specificity is unknown. Given the absence of the conserved phenylalanine or tryptophan at the CDR3 end, a read error is likely. TCRdb reanalysed the reads using MiXCR and keeps one entry per CDR3 protein. The profile shows roughly 800,000 distinct CDR3 sequences, around 29% of them singletons. V was pared by 5 bases and J by 0 bases, with 10 bases between. The CDR3 contains 14 residues. The material was cultured CD8+ T cells from PBMCs, obtained from culture after CMV antigen stimulation. The chain combines TRBV12-3 or TRBV12-4 with TRBJ2-5, with D hard to call. This sequence was found in a human donor in good health (CMV status not recorded). Some clones in this sample may be carry-over from other donors' samples. CDR3 sequence (DNA): TGTGCCAGCAGTCCTGACGCGTACCAAGAGACCCAGTACTCC. Protein: CASSPDAYQETQYS.